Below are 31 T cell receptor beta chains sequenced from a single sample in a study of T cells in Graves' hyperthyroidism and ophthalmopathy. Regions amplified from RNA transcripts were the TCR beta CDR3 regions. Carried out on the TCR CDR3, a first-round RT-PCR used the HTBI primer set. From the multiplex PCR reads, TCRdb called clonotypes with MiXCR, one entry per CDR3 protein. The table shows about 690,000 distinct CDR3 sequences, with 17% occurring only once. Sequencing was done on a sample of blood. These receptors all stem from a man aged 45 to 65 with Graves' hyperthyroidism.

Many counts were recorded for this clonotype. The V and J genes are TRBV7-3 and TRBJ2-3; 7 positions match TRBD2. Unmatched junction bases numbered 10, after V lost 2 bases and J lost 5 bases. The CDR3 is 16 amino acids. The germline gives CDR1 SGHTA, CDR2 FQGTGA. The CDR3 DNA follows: TGTGCCAGCAGCTTATTTGCGGGAGCTGGGGGAGATACGCAGTATTTT. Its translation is CASSLFAGAGGDTQYF.

The CDR3 DNA reads as TGTGCCAGCAGTCGGGACAAGGAGGCATATACGCAGTATTTT. It encodes CASSRDKEAYTQYF. The V call is TRBV27, the J call TRBJ2-3, with D tentatively TRBD1 (6 bases). V was trimmed by 5 bases and J by 7 bases, leaving 16 bases between them. Looked up from germline, CDR1 is MNHEY and CDR2 is SMNVEV (reference sequence). The CDR3 consists of 14 residues.

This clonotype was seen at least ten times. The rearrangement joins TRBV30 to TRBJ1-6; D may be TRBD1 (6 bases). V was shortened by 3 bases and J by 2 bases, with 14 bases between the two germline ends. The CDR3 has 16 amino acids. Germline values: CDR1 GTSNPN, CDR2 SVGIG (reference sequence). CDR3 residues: CAWRPGGATYNSPLHF. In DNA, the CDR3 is TGTGCCTGGAGGCCCGGGGGGGCGACCTATAATTCACCCCTCCACTTT.

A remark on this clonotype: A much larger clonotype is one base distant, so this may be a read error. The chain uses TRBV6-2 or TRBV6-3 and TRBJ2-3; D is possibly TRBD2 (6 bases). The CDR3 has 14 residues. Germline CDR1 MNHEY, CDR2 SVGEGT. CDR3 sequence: CASSSERSGNTRYF. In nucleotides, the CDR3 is TGTGCCAGCAGTTCGGAACGTAGCGGTAATACGCGGTATTTT.

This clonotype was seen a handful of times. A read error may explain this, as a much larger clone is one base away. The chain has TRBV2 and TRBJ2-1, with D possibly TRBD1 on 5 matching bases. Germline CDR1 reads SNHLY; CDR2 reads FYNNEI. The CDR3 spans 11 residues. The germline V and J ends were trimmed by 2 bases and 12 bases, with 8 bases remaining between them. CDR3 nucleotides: TGTGCCAGCAGTGAACAGGGTGGGCAGTTCTTC. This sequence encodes CASSEQGGQFF.

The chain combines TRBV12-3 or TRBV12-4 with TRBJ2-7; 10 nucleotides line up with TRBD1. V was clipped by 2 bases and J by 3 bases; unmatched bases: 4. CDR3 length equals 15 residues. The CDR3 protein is CASSLRQGAFYEQYF. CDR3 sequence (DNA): TGTGCCAGCAGTTTACGACAGGGGGCATTCTACGAGCAGTACTTC.

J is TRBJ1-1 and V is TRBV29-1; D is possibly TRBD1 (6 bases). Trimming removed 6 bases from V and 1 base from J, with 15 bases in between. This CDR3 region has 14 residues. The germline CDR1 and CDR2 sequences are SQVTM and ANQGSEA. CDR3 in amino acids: CSVALWTENTEAFF. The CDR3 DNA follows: TGCAGCGTCGCTTTGTGGACAGAGAACACTGAAGCTTTCTTT.

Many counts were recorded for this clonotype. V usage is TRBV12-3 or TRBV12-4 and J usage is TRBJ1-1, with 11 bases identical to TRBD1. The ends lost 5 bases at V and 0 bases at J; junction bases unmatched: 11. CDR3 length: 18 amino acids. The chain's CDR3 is CASSPWDRGAALNTEAFF. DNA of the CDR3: TGTGCCAGCAGTCCATGGGACAGGGGGGCCGCTTTGAACACTGAAGCTTTCTTT.

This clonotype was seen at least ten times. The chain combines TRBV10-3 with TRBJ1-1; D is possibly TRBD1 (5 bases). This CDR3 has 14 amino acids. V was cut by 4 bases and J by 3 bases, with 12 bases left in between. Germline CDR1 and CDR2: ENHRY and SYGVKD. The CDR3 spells CAISVTGGDTEAFF. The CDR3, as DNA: TGTGCCATCAGTGTTACAGGAGGGGACACTGAAGCTTTCTTT.

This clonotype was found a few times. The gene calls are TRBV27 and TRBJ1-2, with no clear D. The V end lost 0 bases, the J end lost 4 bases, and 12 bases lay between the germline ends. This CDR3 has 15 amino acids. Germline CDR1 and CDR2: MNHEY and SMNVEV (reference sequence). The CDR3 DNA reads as TGTGCCAGCAGTTTATCCCCCGGAGCCATCTATGGCTACACCTTC. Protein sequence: CASSLSPGAIYGYTF.

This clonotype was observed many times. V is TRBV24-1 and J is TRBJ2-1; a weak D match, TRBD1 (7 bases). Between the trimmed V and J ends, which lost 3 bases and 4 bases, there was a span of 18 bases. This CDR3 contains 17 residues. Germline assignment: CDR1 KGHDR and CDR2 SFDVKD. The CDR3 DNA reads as TGTGCCACCAGTGATCCCACAGGACAGGAGGGATACAATGAGCAGTTCTTC. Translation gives CATSDPTGQEGYNEQFF.

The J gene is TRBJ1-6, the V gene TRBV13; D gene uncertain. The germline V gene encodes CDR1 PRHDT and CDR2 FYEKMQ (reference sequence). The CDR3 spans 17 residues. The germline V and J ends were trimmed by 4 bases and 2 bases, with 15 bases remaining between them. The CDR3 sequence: CASSSTHHKPYNSPLHF. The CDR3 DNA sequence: TGTGCCAGCAGCTCCACCCACCACAAACCCTATAATTCACCCCTCCACTTT.

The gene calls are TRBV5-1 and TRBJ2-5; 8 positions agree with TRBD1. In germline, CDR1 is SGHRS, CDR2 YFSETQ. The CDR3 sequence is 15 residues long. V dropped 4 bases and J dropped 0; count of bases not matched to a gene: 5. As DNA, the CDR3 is TGCGCCAGCAGCGGAGCGGACAGGGACCAAGAGACCCAGTACTTC. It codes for CASSGADRDQETQYF.

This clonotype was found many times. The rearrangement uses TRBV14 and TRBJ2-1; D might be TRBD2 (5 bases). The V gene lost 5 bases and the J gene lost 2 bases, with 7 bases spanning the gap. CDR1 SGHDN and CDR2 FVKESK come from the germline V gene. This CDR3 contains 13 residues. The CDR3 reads CASSAGTYNEQFF. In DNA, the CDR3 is TGTGCCAGCAGCGCCGGGACCTACAATGAGCAGTTCTTC.

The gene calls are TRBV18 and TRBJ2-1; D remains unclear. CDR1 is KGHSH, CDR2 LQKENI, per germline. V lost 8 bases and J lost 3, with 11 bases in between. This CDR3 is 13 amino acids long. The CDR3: CASGGLDYNEQFF. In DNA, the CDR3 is TGTGCCAGCGGCGGCTTAGACTACAATGAGCAGTTCTTC.

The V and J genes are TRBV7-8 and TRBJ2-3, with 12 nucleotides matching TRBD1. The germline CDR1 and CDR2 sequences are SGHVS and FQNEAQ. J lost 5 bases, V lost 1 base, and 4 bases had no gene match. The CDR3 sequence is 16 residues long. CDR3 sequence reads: CASSLVGQGARDTQYF. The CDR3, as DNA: TGTGCCAGCAGCTTAGTGGGACAGGGGGCTAGAGATACGCAGTATTTT. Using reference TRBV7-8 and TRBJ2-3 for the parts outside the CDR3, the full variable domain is GAGVSQSPRYKVAKRGQDVALRCDPISGHVSLFWYQQALGQGPEFLTYFQNEAQLDKSGLPSDRFFAERPEGSVSTLKIQRTQQEDSAVYLCASSLVGQGARDTQYFGPGTRLTVL.

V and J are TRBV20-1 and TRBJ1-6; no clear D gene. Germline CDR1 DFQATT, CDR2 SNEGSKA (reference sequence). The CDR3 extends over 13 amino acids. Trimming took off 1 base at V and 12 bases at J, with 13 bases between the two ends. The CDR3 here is CSARGPDYLPLHF. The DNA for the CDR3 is TGCAGTGCTAGAGGCCCGGATTATCTACCCCTCCACTTT.

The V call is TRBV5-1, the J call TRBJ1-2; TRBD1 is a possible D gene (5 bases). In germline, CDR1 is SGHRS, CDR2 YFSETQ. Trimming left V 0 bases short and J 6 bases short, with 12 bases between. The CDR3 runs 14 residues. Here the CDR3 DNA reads TGCGCCAGCAGCTTGGACCAGGGAAAGCATGGCTACACCTTC. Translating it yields CASSLDQGKHGYTF.

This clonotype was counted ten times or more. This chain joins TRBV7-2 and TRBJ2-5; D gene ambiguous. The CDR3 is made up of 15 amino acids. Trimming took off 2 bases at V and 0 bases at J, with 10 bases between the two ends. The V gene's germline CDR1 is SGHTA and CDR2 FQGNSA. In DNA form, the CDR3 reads TGTGCCAGCAGCTTATCCGGCTCGTACCAAGAGACCCAGTACTTC. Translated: CASSLSGSYQETQYF.

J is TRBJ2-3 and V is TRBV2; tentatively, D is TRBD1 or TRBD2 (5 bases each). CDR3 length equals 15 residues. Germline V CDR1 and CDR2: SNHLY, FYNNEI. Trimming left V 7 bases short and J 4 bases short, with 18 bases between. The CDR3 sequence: CASKTTNVGADTQYF. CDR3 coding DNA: TGTGCCAGCAAGACAACGAATGTGGGGGCAGATACGCAGTATTTT.

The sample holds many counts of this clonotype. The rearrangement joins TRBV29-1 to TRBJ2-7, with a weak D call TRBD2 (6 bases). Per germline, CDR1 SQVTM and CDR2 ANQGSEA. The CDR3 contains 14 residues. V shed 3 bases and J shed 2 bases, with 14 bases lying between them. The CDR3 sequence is CSVEGLDYPYEQYF. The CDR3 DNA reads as TGCAGCGTTGAGGGTCTGGACTATCCCTACGAGCAGTACTTC.

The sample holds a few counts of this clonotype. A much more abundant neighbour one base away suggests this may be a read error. The CDR3, as DNA: TGTGCCAGCAGTGTATCGCCCTGCGAGCAGTACTTC. Translated, it gives CASSVSPCEQYF. The genes are TRBV2 and TRBJ2-7; D unresolved. Germline CDR1 and CDR2: SNHLY and FYNNEI. The ends were cut back, 4 bases at V and 6 bases at J, with 10 bases in the middle. The CDR3 contains 12 residues.

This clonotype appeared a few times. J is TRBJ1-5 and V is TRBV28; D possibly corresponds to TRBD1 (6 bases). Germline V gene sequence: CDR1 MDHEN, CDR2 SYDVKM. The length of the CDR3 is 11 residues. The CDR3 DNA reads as TGTGCTAGCGGGACAAATCAGCCCCAGCATTTT. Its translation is CASGTNQPQHF.

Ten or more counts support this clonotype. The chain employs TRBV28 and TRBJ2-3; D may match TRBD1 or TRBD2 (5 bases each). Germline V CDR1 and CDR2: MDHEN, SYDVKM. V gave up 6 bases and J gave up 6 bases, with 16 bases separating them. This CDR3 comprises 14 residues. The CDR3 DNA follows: TGTGCCAGCAGCCGGGACCCCTTTCGGGATACGCAGTATTTT. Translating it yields CASSRDPFRDTQYF.

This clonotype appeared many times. CDR3 amino acids: CASKTGSYNEQFF. The CDR3 bases are TGTGCCAGCAAGACAGGGTCCTACAATGAGCAGTTCTTC. The chain is built from TRBV6-1 and TRBJ2-1; 7 nucleotides match TRBD1. This CDR3 is 13 amino acids long. Germline lookup yields CDR1 MNHNS and CDR2 SASEGT. With V trimmed by 7 bases and J by 1 base, 1 base remained unmatched.

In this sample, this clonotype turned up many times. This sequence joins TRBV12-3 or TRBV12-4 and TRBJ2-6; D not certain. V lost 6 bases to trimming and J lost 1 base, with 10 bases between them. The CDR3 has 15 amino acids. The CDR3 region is CASSLRSSGANVLTF. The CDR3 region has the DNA TGTGCCAGCAGCCTCAGGTCTTCTGGGGCCAACGTCCTGACTTTC.

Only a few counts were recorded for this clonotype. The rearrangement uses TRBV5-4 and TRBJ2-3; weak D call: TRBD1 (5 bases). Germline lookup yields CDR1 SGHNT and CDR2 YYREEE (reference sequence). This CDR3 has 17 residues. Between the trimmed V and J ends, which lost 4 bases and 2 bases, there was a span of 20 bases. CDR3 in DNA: TGTGCCAGCAGCCCCGAGTGGGGCCTGAAATACACAGATACGCAGTATTTT. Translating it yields CASSPEWGLKYTDTQYF.

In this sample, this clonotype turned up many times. Here the CDR3 DNA reads TGTGCCAGCAGAGGGCTAGAGGATCAGCCCCAGCATTTT. Residues: CASRGLEDQPQHF. This chain connects TRBV6-1 to TRBJ1-5; no firm D call. This CDR3 has 13 amino acids. Germline V lookup: CDR1 MNHNS, CDR2 SASEGT. V was shortened by 6 bases and J by 5 bases, with 11 bases between the two germline ends.

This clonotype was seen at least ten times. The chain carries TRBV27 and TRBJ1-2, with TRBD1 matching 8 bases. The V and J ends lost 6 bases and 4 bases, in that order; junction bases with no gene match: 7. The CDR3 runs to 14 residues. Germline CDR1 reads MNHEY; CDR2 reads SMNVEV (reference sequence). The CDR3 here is CASRETGGVYGYTF. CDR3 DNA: TGTGCCAGCAGGGAAACAGGGGGGGTCTATGGCTACACCTTC.

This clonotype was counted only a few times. The CDR3 DNA sequence: TGTGCCAGCAGTGCCCCCGGGACACTGAACAATGAGCAGTTCTTC. It encodes CASSAPGTLNNEQFF. The J gene is TRBJ2-1, the V gene TRBV27; tentatively, D is TRBD1 (6 bases). The V gene's germline CDR1 is MNHEY and CDR2 SMNVEV (reference sequence). This CDR3 is 15 amino acids long. V was trimmed by 5 bases and J by 5 bases, leaving 16 bases between them.

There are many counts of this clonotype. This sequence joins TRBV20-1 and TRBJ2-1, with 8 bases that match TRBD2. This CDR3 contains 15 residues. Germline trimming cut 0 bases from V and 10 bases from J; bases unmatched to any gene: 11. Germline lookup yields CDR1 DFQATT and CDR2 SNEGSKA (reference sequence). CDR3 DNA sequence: TGCAGTGCTAGAGATGGCGGGGTAGCGGGATACGAGCAGTTCTTC. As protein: CSARDGGVAGYEQFF.